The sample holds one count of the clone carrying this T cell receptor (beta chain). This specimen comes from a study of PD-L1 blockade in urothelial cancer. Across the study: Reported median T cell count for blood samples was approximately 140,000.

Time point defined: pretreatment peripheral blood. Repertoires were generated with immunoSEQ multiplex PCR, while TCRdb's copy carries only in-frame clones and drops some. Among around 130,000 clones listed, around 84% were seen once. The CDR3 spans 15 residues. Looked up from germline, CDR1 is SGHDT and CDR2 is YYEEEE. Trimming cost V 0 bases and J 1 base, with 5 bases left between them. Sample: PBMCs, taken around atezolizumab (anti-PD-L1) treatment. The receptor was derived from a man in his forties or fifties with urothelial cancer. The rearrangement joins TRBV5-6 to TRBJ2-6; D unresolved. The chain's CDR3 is CASSLVLSGANVLTF. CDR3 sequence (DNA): TGTGCCAGCAGCTTGGTTCTATCTGGGGCCAACGTCCTGACTTTC. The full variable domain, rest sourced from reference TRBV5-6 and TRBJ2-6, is DAGVTQSPTHLIKTRGQQVTLRCSPKSGHDTVSWYQQALGQGPQFIFQYYEEEERQRGNFPDRFSGHQFPNYSSELNVNALLLGDSALYLCASSLVLSGANVLTFGAGSRLTVL.